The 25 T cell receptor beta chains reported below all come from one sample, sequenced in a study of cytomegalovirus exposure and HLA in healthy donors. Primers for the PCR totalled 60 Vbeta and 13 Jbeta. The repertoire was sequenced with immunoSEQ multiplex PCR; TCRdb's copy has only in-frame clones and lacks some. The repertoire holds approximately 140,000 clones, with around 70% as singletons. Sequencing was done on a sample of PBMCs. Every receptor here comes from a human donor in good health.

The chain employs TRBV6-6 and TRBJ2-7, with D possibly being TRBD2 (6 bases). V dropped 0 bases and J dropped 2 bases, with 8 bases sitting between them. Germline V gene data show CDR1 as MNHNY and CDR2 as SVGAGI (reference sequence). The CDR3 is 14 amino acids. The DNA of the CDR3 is TGTGCCAGCAGTTACTCTGGGGGGACCTACGAGCAGTACTTC. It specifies CASSYSGGTYEQYF.

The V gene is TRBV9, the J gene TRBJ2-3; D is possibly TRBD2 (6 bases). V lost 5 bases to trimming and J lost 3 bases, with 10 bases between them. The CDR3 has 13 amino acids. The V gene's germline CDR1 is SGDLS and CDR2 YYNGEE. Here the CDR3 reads CASSVSGTDTQYF. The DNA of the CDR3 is TGTGCCAGCAGTGTAAGCGGGACAGATACGCAGTATTTT.

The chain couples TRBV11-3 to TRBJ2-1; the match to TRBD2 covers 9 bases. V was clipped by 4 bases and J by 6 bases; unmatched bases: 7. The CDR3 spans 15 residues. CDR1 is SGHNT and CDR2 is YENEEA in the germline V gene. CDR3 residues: CASSSREGGLNEQFF. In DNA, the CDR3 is TGTGCCAGCAGCTCGCGGGAGGGGGGCCTCAATGAGCAGTTCTTC.

For the CDR3, the DNA is TGTGCCAGCAGCCCGAGGGGACACGAGAACACTGAAGCTTTCTTT. Its protein product is CASSPRGHENTEAFF. The genes are TRBV7-9 and TRBJ1-1, with D possibly being TRBD1 (6 bases). Germline CDR1 and CDR2: SEHNR and FQNEAQ (reference sequence). V was pared by 5 bases and J by 1 base, with 14 bases between. The CDR3 is 15 amino acids. Using reference TRBV7-9 and TRBJ1-1 for the parts outside the CDR3, the full variable domain is DTGVSQNPRHKITKRGQNVTFRCDPISEHNRLYWYRQTLGQGPEFLTYFQNEAQLEKSRLLSDRFSAERPKGSFSTLEIQRTEQGDSAMYLCASSPRGHENTEAFFGQGTRLTVV.

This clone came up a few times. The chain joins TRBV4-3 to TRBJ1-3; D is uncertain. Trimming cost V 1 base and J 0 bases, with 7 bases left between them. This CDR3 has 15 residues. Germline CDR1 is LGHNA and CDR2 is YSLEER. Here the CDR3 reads CASSQADYSGNTIYF. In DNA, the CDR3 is TGCGCCAGCAGCCAAGCGGACTACTCTGGAAACACCATATATTTT.

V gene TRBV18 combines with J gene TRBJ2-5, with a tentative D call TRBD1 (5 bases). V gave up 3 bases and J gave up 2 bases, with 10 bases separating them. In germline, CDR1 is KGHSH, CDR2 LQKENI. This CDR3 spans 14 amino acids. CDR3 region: CASSPLGVQETQYF. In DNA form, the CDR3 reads TGTGCCAGCTCACCGCTAGGGGTGCAAGAGACCCAGTACTTC.

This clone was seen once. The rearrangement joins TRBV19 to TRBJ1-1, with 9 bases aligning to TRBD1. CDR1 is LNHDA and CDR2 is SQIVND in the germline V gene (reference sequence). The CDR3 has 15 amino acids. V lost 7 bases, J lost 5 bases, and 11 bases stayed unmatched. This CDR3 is CASNEQGAVRTEAFF. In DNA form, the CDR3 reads TGTGCCAGTAACGAACAGGGGGCGGTGAGGACTGAAGCTTTCTTT.

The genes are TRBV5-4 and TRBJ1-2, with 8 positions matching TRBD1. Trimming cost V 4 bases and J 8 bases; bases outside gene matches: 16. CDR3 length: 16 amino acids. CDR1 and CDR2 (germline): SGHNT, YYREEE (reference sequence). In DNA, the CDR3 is TGTGCCAGCAGCCCATTACCGGGACAGGTGGTACAAGGCTACACCTTC. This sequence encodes CASSPLPGQVVQGYTF. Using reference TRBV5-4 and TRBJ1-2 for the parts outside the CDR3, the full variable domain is ETGVTQSPTHLIKTRGQQVTLRCSSQSGHNTVSWYQQALGQGPQFIFQYYREEENGRGNFPPRFSGLQFPNYSSELNVNALELDDSALYLCASSPLPGQVVQGYTFGSGTRLTVV.

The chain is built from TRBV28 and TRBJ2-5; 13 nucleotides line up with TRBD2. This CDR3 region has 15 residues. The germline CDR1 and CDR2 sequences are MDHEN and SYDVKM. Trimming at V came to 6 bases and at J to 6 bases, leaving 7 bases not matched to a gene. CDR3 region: CASSLGGLAGKTQYF. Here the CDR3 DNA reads TGTGCCAGCAGCCTCGGGGGACTAGCGGGAAAGACCCAGTACTTC.

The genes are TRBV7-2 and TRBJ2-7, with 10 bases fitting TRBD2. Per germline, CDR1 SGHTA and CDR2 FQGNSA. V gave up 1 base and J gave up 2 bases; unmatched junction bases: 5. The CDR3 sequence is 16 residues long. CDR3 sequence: CASSLVLAGATYEQYF. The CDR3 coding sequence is TGTGCCAGCAGCTTAGTGCTAGCGGGGGCGACCTACGAGCAGTACTTC.

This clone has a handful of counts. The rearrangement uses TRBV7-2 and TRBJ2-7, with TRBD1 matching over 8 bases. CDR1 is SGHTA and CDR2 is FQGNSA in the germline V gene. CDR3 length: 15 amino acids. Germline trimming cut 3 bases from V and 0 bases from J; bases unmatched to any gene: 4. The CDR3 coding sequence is TGTGCCAGCAGCTTGGATGGACAGGGCTCCTACGAGCAGTACTTC. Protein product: CASSLDGQGSYEQYF.

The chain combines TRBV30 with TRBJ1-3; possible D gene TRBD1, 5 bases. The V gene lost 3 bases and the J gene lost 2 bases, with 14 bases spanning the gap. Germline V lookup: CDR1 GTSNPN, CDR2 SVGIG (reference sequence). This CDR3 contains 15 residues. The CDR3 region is CAWSIPGGTGNTIYF. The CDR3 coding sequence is TGTGCCTGGAGCATCCCGGGGGGGACTGGAAACACCATATATTTT.

The CDR3 DNA follows: TGTGCCAGCAGCTTATCCAGTCTTCATGGCTACACCTTC. As protein: CASSLSSLHGYTF. The chain recombines TRBV7-2 with TRBJ1-2; no definite D call. The CDR3 sequence is 13 residues long. Germline CDR1 is SGHTA and CDR2 is FQGNSA. V shed 2 bases and J shed 6 bases, with 10 bases lying between them.

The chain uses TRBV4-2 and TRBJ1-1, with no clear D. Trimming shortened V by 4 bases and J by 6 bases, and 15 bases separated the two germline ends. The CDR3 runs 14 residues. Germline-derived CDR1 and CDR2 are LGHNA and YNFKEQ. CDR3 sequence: CASSPNPGISEAFF. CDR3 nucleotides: TGTGCCAGCAGCCCAAATCCGGGGATCTCTGAAGCTTTCTTT.

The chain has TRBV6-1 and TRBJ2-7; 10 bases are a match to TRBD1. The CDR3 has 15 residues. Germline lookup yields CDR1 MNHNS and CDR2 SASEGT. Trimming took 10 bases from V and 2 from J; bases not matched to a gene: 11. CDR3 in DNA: TGTGCCACCCACTACCGACAGGGGGCGACCTACGAGCAGTACTTC. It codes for CATHYRQGATYEQYF.

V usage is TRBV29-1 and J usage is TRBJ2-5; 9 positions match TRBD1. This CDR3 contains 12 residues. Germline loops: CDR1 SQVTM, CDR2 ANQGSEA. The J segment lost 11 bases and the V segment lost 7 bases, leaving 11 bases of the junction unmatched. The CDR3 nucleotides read TGCAGCGGCCGATTGACAGGGGGAGAGCAGTACTTC. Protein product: CSGRLTGGEQYF.

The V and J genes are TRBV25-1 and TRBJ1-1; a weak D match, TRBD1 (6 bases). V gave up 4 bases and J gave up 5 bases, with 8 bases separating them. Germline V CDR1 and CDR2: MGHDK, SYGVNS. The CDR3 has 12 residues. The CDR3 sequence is CASSGRGTEAFF. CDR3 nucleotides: TGTGCCAGCAGTGGTAGGGGGACTGAAGCTTTCTTT.

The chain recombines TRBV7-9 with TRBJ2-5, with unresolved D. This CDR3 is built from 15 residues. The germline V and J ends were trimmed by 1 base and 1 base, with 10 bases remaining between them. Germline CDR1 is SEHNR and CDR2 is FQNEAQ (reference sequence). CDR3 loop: CASSLGPRVQETQYF. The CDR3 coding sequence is TGTGCCAGCAGCTTAGGCCCTCGGGTCCAAGAGACCCAGTACTTC.

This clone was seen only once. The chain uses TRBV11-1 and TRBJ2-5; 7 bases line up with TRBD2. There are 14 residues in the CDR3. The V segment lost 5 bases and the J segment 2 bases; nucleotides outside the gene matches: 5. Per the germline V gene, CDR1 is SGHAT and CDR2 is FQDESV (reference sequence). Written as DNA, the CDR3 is TGTGCCAGCAGCGGGGGACTAAATCAAGAGACCCAGTACTTC. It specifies CASSGGLNQETQYF.

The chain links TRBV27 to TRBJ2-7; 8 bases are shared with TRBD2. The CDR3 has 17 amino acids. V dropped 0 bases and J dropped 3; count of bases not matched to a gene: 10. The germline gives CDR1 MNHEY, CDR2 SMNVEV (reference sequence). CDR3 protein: CASSLSMASGRYYEQYF. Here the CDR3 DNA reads TGTGCCAGCAGTTTATCGATGGCTAGCGGGCGATACTACGAGCAGTACTTC.

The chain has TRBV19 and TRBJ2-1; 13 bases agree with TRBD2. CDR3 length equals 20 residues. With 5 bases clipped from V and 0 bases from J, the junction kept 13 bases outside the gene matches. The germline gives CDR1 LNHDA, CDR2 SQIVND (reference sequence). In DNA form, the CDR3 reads TGTGCCAGTAGTGTTTCCTGGGGACTAGCGGGGCCGCCCTCCTACAATGAGCAGTTCTTC. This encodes CASSVSWGLAGPPSYNEQFF.

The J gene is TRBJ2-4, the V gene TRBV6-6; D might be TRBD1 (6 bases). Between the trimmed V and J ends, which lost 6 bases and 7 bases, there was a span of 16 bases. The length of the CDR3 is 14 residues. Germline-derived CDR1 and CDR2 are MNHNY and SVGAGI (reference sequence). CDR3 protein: CASSPRGLMNIQYF. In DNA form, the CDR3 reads TGTGCCAGCAGCCCCAGGGGCCTAATGAACATTCAGTACTTC.

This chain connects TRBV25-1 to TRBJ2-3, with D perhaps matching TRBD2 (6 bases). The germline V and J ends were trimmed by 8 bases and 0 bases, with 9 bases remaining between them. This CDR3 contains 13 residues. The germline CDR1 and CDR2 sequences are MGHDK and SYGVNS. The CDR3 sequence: CASDGGSTDTQYF. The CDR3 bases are TGTGCCAGCGACGGGGGTAGCACAGATACGCAGTATTTT. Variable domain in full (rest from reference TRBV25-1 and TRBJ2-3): EADIYQTPRYLVIGTGKKITLECSQTMGHDKMYWYQQDPGMELHLIHYSYGVNSTEKGDLSSESTVSRIRTEHFPLTLESARPSHTSQYLCASDGGSTDTQYFGPGTRLTVL.

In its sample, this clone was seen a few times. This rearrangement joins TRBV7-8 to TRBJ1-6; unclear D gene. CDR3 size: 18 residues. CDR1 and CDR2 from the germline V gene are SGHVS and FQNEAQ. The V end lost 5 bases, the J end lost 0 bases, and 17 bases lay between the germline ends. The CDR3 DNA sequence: TGTGCCAGCAGCCCCCTGAGGCGCGGCAGCTCCTATAATTCACCCCTCCACTTT. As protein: CASSPLRRGSSYNSPLHF.

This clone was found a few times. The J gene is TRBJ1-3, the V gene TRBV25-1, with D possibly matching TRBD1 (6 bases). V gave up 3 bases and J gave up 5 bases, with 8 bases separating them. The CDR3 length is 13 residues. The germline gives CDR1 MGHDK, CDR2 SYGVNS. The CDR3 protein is CASSDTGRNTIYF. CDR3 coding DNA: TGTGCCAGCAGTGATACAGGGAGAAACACCATATATTTT.